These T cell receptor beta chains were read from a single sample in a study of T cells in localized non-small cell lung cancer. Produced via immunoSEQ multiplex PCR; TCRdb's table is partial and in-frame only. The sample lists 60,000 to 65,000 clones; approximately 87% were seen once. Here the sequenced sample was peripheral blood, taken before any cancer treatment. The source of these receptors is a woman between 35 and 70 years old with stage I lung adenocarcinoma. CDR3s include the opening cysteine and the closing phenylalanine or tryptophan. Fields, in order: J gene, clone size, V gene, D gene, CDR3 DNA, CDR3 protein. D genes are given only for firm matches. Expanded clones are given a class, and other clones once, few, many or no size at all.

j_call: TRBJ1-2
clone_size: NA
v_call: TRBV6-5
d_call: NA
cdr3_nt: TGTGCCAGCAGTGAGACAGCTTACTATGGCTACACCTTC
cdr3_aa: CASSETAYYGYTF

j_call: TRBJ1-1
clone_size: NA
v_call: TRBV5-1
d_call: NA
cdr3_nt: TGCGCCAGCAGCAGACGGGACCCCGACACTGAAGCTTTCTTT
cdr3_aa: CASSRRDPDTEAFF

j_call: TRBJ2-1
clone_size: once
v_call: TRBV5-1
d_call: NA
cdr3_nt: TGCGCCAGCAGCTTGGTAGGCCAATTGGGGTCCTACAATGAGCAGTTCTTC
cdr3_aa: CASSLVGQLGSYNEQFF

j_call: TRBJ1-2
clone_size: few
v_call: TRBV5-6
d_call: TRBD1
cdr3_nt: TGTGCCAGCAGCCGGACAGGGACACATGGCTACACCTTC
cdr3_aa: CASSRTGTHGYTF

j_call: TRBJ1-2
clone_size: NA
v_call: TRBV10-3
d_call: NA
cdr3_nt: TGTGCCATCAGTGGCCAAGGACAGAACGACGCCTATGGCTACACCTTC
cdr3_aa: CAISGQGQNDAYGYTF

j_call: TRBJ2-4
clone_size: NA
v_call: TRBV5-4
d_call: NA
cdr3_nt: TGTGCCAGCAGCTTTGGGTTATTTGGGCTAGCCAAAAACATTCAGTACTTC
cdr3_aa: CASSFGLFGLAKNIQYF

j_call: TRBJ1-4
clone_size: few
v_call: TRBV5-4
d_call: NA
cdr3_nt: TGTGCCAGCAGCTTGGGGCCCCGACAGGCAACTAATGAAAAACTGTTTTTT
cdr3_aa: CASSLGPRQATNEKLFF

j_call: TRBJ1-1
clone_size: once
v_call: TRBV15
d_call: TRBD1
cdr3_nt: TGTGCCACCAGCAAACGGGACAGGCTCATGAACACTGAAGCTTTCTTT
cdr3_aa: CATSKRDRLMNTEAFF

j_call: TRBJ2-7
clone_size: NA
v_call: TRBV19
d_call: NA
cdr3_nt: TGTGCCAGTAGCCGCCAGAGTGGTTCCGGGTACGAGCAGTACTTC
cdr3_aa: CASSRQSGSGYEQYF

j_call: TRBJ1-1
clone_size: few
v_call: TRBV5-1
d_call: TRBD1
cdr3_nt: TGCGCCAGCAAACGGCAGGGGGAGAACACTGAAGCTTTCTTT
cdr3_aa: CASKRQGENTEAFF